This T cell receptor (beta chain) was captured by sequencing in a study of a mutant IDH1 vaccine in newly diagnosed glioma. Noted time point: week 35, safety follow-up. It was 300 ug of mutant IDH1 20-mer peptide that made up each vaccine dose, given with topical imiquimod. About this clone itself: Its antigen is still unknown.

Sequencing used immunoSEQ multiplex PCR; TCRdb keeps in-frame clones, though not all of them. The data hold about 66,000 clones, with around 74% observed a single time. Germline CDR1 LNHNV, CDR2 YYDKDF (reference sequence). Between the trimmed V and J ends, which lost 3 bases and 5 bases, there was a span of 10 bases. The CDR3 has 14 amino acids. The clonotype was recovered from a man aged 45-60 years with glioma. The sample was PBMCs, taken from a glioma patient whose treatment included an IDH1 peptide vaccine. The chain recombines TRBV15 with TRBJ2-2; D gene unclear. The chain's CDR3 is CATSSDGRTGELFF. In DNA, the CDR3 is TGTGCCACCAGCAGCGACGGGCGAACCGGGGAGCTGTTTTTT.